The subject of this entry is one T cell receptor beta chain. This sample was included in a study of shared clonotypes between healthy human individuals. The V end lost 2 bases, the J end lost 6 bases, and 11 bases lay between the germline ends. Germline assignment: CDR1 MNHNS and CDR2 SASEGT. The CDR3 is made up of 14 amino acids. Measured with immunoSEQ multiplex PCR; TCRdb has only the in-frame clones, and not every one. The sample holds about 1 million clones, about 80% seen once. Sequencing input: memory CD4+ T cells sorted from blood. The subset here: CD45RA-negative fraction. This sequence was found in a man in his late teens or twenties in good health. The rearrangement uses TRBV6-1 and TRBJ1-5; D may be TRBD1 (5 bases). CDR3 region: CASSEFQGFQPQHF. Here the CDR3 DNA reads TGTGCCAGCAGTGAATTTCAGGGTTTTCAGCCCCAGCATTTT.